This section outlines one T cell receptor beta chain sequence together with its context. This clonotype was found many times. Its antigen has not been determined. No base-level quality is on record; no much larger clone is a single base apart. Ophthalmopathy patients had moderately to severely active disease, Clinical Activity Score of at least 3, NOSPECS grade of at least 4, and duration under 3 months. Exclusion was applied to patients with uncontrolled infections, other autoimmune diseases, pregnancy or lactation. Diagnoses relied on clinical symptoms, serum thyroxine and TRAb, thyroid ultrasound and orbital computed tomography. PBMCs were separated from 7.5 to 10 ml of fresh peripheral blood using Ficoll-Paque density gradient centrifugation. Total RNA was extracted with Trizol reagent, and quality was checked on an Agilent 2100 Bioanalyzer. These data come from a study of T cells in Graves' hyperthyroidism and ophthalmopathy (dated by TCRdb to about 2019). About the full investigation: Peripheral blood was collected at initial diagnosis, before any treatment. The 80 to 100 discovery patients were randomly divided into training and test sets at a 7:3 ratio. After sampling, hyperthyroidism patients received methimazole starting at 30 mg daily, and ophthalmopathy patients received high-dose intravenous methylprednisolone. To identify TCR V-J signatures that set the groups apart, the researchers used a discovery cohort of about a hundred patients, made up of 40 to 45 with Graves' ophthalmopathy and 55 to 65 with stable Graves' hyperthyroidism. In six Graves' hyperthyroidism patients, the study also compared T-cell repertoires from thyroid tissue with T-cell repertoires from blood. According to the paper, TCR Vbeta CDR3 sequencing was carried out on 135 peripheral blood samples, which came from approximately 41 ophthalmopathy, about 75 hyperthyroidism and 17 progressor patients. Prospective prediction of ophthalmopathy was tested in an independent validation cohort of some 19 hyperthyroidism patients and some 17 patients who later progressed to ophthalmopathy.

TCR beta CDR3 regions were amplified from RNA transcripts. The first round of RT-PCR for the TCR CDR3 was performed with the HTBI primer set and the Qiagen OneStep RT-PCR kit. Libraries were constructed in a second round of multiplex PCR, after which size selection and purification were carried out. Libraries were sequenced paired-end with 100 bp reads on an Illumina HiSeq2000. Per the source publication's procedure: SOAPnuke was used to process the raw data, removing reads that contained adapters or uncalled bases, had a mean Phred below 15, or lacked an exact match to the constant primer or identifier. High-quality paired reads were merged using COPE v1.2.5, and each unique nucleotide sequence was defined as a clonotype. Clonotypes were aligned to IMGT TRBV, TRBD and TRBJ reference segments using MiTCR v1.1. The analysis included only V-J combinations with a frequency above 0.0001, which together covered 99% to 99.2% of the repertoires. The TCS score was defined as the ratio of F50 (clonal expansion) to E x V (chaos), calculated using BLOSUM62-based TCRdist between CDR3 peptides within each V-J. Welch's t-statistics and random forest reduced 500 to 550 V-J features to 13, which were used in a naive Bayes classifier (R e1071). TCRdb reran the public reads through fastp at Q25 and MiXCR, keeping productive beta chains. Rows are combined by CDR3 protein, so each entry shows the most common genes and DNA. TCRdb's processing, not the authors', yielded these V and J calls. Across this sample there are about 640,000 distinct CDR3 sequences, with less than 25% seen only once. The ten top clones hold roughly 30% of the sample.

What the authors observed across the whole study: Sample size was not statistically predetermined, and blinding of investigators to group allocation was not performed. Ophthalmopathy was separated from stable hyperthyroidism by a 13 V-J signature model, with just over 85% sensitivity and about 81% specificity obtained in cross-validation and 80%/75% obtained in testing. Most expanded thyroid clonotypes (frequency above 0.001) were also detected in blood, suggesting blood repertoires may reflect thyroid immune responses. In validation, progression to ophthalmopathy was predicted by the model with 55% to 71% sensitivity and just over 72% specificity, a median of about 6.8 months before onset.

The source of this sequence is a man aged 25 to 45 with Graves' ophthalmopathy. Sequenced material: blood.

The nucleotide sequence reads TGTGCCACCAGTCGGGGCTTGAACACCGGGGAGCTGTTTTTT. It is translated as CATSRGLNTGELFF. The chain is encoded by TRBV24-1 joined to TRBJ2-2, with the D gene tentatively TRBD1 or TRBD2, based on 5 matching bases in each. Sequences KGHDR (CDR1) and SFDVKD (CDR2) are obtained from the germline V gene. From the cysteine through the phenylalanine, the CDR3 covers 14 amino acids. CDR3 DNA only is kept here, 42 bases in frame from base 1. Relative to germline, V is 6 bases shorter and J is 1 base shorter, with 8 bases between their ends.